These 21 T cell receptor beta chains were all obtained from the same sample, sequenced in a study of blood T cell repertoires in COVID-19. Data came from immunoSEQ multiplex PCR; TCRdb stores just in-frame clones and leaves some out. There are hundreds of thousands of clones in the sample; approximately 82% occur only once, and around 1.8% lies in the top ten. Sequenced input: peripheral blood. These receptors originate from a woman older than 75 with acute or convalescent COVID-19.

The DNA of the CDR3 is TGTGCCAGCAGTTTGAGACAGCTGAACACTGAAGCTTTCTTT. This codes for CASSLRQLNTEAFF. The chain uses TRBV2 and TRBJ1-1; a weak D match, TRBD1 (5 bases). The V end was cut by 5 bases, the J end by 0 bases, with 10 bases between. Germline CDR1 and CDR2: SNHLY and FYNNEI. CDR3 length: 14 residues.

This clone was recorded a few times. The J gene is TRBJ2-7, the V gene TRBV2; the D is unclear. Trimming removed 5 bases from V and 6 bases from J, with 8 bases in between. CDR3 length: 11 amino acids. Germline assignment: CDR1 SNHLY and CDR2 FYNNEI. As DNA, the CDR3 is TGTGCCAGCAGTAACTATCGCGAGCAGTACTTC. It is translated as CASSNYREQYF.

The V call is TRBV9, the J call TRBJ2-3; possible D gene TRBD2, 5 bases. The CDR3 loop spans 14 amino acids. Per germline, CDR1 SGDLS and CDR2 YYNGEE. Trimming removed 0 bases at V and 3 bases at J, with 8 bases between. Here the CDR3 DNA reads TGTGCCAGCAGCGTAGAACGGAGGACAGATACGCAGTATTTT. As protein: CASSVERRTDTQYF.

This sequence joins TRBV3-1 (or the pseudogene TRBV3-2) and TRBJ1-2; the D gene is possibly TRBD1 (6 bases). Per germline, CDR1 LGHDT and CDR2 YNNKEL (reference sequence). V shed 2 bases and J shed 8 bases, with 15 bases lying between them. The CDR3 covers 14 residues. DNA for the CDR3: TGTGCCAGCAGCCAAACCCGGACAGCCCGAGGCTACACCTTC. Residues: CASSQTRTARGYTF.

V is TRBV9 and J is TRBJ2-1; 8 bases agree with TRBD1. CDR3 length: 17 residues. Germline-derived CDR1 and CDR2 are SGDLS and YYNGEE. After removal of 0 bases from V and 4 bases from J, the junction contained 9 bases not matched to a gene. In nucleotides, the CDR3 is TGTGCCAGCAGCGTAGGAGGTGGGACAGGAGGTTACAATGAGCAGTTCTTC. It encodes CASSVGGGTGGYNEQFF.

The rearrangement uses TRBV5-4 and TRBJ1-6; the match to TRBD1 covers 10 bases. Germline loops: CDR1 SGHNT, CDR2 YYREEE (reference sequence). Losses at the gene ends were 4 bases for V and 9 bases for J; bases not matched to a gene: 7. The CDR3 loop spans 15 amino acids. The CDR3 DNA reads TGTGCCAGCAGCATCCGGGACAGGGGAAGTTCACCCCTCCACTTT. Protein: CASSIRDRGSSPLHF.

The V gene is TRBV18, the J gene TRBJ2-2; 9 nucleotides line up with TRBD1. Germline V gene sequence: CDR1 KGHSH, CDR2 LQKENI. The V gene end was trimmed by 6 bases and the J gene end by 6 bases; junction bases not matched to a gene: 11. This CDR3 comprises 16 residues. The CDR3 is CASSAGQGRRSGELFF. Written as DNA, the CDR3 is TGTGCCAGCTCCGCGGGACAGGGTAGGAGATCCGGGGAGCTGTTTTTT.

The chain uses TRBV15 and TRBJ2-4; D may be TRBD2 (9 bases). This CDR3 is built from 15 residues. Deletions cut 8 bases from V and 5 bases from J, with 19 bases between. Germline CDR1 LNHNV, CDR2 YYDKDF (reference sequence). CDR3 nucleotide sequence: TGTGCCACCGCGGGAGGGCAGGGGGCCCAAAACATTCAGTACTTC. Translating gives CATAGGQGAQNIQYF.

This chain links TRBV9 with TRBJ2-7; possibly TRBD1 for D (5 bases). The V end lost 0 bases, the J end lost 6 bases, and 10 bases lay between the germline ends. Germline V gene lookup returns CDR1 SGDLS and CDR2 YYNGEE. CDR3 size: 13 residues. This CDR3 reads CASSVDQGSEQYF. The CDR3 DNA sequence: TGTGCCAGCAGCGTAGACCAGGGATCCGAGCAGTACTTC.

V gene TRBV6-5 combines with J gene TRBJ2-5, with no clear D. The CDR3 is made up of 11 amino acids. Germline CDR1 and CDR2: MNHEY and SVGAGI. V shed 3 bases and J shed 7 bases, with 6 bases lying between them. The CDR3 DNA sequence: TGTGCCAGCAGTTATTCAGGGACCCAGTACTTC. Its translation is CASSYSGTQYF.

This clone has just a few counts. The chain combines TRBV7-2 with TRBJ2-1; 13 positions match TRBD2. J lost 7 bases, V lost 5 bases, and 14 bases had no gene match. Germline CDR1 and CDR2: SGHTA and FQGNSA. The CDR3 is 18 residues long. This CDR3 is CASSTSPGGTSGMNEQFF. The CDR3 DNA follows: TGTGCCAGCAGCACCAGCCCGGGAGGGACTAGCGGGATGAATGAGCAGTTCTTC.

The CDR3 loop is CSAQRGDYEQYF. The CDR3 region has the DNA TGCAGCGCCCAGCGGGGGGACTACGAGCAGTACTTC. This chain links TRBV29-1 with TRBJ2-7; 9 nucleotides align to TRBD2. The CDR3 length is 12 residues. Germline CDR1 SQVTM, CDR2 ANQGSEA. V shed 7 bases and J 3 bases; nucleotides not matched to a gene: 4.

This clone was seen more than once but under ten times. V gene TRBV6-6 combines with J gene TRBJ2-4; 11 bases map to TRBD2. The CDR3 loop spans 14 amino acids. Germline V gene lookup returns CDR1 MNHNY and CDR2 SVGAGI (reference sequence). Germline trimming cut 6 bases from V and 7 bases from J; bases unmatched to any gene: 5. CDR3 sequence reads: CASSFSGGANIQYF. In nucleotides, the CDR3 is TGTGCCAGCAGCTTTAGCGGGGGGGCGAACATTCAGTACTTC.

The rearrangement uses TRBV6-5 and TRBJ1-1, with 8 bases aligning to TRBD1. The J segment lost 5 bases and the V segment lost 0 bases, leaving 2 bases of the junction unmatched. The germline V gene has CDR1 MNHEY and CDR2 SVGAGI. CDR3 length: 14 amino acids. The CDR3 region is CASSYSHRGTEAFF. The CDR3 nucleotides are TGTGCCAGCAGTTACTCGCACAGGGGGACTGAAGCTTTCTTT.

The CDR3 sequence is CASSYTAGADTQYF. CDR3 coding DNA: TGTGCCAGCAGTTATACGGCGGGAGCAGATACGCAGTATTTT. The chain recombines TRBV6-2 or TRBV6-3 with TRBJ2-3; 7 bases match TRBD2. The V and J ends lost 3 bases and 4 bases, in that order; junction bases with no gene match: 4. Germline V CDR1 and CDR2: MNHEY, SVGEGT. This CDR3 has 14 residues.

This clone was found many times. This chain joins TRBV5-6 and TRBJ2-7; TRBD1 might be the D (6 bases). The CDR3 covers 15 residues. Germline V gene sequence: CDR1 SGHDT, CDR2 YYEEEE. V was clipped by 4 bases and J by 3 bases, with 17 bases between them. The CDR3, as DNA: TGTGCCAGCAGCCCTCCAGACAGGCCGGGCTACGAGCAGTACTTC. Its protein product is CASSPPDRPGYEQYF.

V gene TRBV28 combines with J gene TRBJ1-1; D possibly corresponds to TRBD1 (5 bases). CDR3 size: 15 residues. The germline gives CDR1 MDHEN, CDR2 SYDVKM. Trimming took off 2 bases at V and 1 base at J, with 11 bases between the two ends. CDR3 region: CASSLQGLENTEAFF. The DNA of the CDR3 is TGTGCCAGCAGTTTACAGGGTCTTGAGAACACTGAAGCTTTCTTT.

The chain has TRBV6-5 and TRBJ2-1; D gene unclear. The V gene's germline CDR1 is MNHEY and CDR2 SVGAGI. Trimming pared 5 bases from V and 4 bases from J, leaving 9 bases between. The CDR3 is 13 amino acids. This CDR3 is CASSPPQYNEQFF. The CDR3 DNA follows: TGTGCCAGCAGTCCCCCACAGTACAATGAGCAGTTCTTC.

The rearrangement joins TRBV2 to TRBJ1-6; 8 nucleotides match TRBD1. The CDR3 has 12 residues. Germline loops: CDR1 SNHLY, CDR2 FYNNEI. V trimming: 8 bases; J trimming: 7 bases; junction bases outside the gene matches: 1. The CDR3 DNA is TGTGCCAGCGGGACAGGAAATTCACCCCTCCACTTT. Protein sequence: CASGTGNSPLHF.

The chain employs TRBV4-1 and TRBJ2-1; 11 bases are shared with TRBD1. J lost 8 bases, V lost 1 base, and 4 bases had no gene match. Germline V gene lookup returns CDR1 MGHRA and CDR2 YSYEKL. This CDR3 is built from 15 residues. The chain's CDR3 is CASSQAGQGVYEQFF. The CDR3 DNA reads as TGCGCCAGCAGCCAAGCGGGACAGGGGGTGTATGAGCAGTTCTTC.

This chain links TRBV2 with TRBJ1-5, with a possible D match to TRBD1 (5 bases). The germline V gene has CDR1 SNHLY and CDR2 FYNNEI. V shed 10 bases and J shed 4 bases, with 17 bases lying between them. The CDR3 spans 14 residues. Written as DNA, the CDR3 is TGTGCCACGTGGCGGGGCGGTACAAATCAGCCCCAGCATTTT. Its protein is CATWRGGTNQPQHF.